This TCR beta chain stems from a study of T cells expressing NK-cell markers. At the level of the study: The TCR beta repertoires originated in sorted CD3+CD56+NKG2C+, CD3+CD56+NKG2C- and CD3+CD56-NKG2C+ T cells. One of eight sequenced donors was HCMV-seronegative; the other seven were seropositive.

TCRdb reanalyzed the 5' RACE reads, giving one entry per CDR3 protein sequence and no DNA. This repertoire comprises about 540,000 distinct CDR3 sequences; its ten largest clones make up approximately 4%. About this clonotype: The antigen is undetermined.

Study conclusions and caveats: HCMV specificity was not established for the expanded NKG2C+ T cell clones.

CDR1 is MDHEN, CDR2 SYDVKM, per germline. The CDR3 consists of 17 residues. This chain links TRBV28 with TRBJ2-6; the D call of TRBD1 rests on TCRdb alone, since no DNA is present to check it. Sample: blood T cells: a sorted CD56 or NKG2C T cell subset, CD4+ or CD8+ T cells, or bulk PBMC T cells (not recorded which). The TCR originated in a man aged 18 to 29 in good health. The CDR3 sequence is CASSRGQGTSGANVLTF.